This TCR beta chain was captured by sequencing in a study of blood T cell repertoires in COVID-19. Methods used by the authors: Nucleated cell number was recorded as an estimate derived from reference gene primer amplification. Data came from immunoSEQ multiplex PCR; TCRdb stores just in-frame clones and leaves some out. The V and J calls and clone size come from that table; D and trimming were worked out from the DNA. The table has tens of thousands of clones, 80% to 90% seen once. Germline CDR1 reads SEHNR; CDR2 reads FQNEAQ (reference sequence). This CDR3 region has 15 residues. The ends lost 5 bases at V and 5 bases at J; junction bases unmatched: 9.

The sequencing input was peripheral blood. The receptor comes from a man aged 50 or older with acute or convalescent COVID-19. The rearrangement uses TRBV7-9 and TRBJ2-1; 7 bases agree with TRBD1. The CDR3 sequence is CASSPIRDSDNEQFF. CDR3 in DNA: TGTGCCAGCAGCCCGATCCGGGACAGCGACAATGAGCAGTTCTTC.